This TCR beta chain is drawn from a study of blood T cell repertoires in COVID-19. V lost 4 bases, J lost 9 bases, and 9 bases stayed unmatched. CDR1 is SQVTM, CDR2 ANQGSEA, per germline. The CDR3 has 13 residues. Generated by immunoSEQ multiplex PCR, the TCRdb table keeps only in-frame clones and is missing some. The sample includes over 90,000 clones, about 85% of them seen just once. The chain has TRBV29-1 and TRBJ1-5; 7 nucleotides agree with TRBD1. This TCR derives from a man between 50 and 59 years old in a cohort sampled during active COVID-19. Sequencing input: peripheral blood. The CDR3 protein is CSVGTGPLAPQHF. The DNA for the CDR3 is TGCAGCGTTGGGACAGGCCCGTTGGCGCCCCAGCATTTT.